This record covers a single T cell receptor (beta chain). The target antigen is unknown. The sample is drawn from a study of Ad26.COV2.S vaccination and SARS-CoV-2 variants. Study at large: The COV1001 Ad26.COV2.S trial arm included the donor. The authors gave Ad26.COV2.S intramuscularly, either once or twice 56 days apart.

Treatment meaning: roughly 19 received Ad26.COV2.S at low or high dose, single or two shots; about 5 received placebo; per-sample allocation not given. Material that was analyzed had been drawn on day 63 after the first vaccine or placebo injection. Sequencing was performed with immunoSEQ multiplex PCR; in TCRdb, only in-frame clones are kept and a portion is missing. The sample lists approximately 240,000 clones, 88% seen once, with approximately 11% in the top ten. The CDR3 sequence is 15 residues long. Germline V gene sequence: CDR1 LNHDA, CDR2 SQIVND (reference sequence). V lost 3 bases to trimming and J lost 4 bases; unmatched junction nucleotides: 7. Overall study findings and caveats: Participants given vaccine showed non-spike TCR breadth similar to that of placebo recipients.

The receptor comes from a person between 18 and 65 years old who received the Ad26.COV2.S COVID-19 vaccine or a placebo. The input for sequencing was peripheral blood, taken in a trial of Ad26.COV2.S vaccine versus placebo. J is TRBJ2-7 and V is TRBV19, with 9 nucleotides matching TRBD1. The CDR3 sequence: CASSISGTGLYEQYF. The DNA for the CDR3 is TGTGCCAGTAGTATCTCAGGGACAGGGTTATACGAGCAGTACTTC.